This T cell receptor beta chain comes out of a study of blood T cell repertoires in COVID-19. Study as a whole: Italy, Spain and the United States were the sources of the convalescent and acute COVID-19 samples.

Participants were aged about 18 to 89 years from roughly 25 US areas. Assignment of participants to cohorts was predicated upon participant-reported clinical history. For recovered donors of Cohort 3, there were two negative PCRs, clearance, or symptom resolution. The table came from immunoSEQ multiplex PCR; TCRdb's copy has only in-frame clones and leaves some out. The repertoire holds 490,000 or so clones, with more than 85% as singletons. This receptor was identified in a woman aged 60-75 years who had recovered from COVID-19. The sequencing sample was made of PBMCs or T cells enriched from blood (not recorded which).

Here the CDR3 DNA reads TGCGCCAGCATCGCCGTAGCGGACATTAACACCGGGGAGCTGTTTTTT. Its protein product is CASIAVADINTGELFF. The V call is TRBV5-1, the J call TRBJ2-2; D may be TRBD2 (6 bases). Germline V CDR1 and CDR2: SGHRS, YFSETQ. The ends were cut back, 6 bases at V and 2 bases at J, with 17 bases in the middle. The CDR3 sequence is 16 residues long.